Listed below are T cell receptor beta chains from one sample, sequenced in a study of response to subunit inactivated influenza vaccine. In TCRdb, the RT-PCR reads were re-called with MiXCR into one record per CDR3 protein. This table holds approximately 480,000 distinct CDR3 sequences, approximately 9.9% found once. The sample consisted of PBMCs from blood, taken more than 35 days after vaccination. Receptors were obtained from a man between 45 and 60 years old who received an inactivated influenza vaccine. The CDR3 runs from the conserved cysteine through the conserved F or W. Fields, in order: clone size, J gene, V gene, D gene, CDR3 protein, CDR3 DNA. D genes are given only for firm matches. For some rows the clone size is stated as once, few or many, or as a class when expanded; others skip it.

clone size: -; J gene: TRBJ1-5; V gene: TRBV15; D gene: -; CDR3 protein: CATSRDIPSQPQHF; CDR3 DNA: TGTGCCACCAGCAGGGACATCCCCAGTCAGCCCCAGCATTTT
clone size: many; J gene: TRBJ2-7; V gene: TRBV20-1; D gene: -; CDR3 protein: CSATLTTGEQYF; CDR3 DNA: TGCAGTGCGACACTCACGACCGGAGAGCAGTACTTC
clone size: -; J gene: TRBJ2-2; V gene: TRBV5-1; D gene: -; CDR3 protein: CASSDKWTGELFF; CDR3 DNA: TGCGCCAGCAGCGACAAATGGACCGGGGAGCTGTTTTTT
clone size: many; J gene: TRBJ2-1; V gene: TRBV6-2/TRBV6-3; D gene: -; CDR3 protein: CASSYSSGRPYNEQFF; CDR3 DNA: TGTGCCAGCAGTTATTCCTCAGGGCGACCCTACAATGAGCAGTTCTTC
clone size: -; J gene: TRBJ1-5; V gene: TRBV7-2; D gene: TRBD1; CDR3 protein: CASSSGQTLNQPQHF; CDR3 DNA: TGTGCCAGCAGCTCGGGACAGACTCTCAATCAGCCCCAGCATTTT
clone size: -; J gene: TRBJ2-7; V gene: TRBV6-1; D gene: -; CDR3 protein: CAIGGAAGYEQYF; CDR3 DNA: TGTGCCATAGGGGGGGCCGCAGGCTACGAGCAGTACTTC
clone size: many; J gene: TRBJ2-3; V gene: TRBV12-3/TRBV12-4; D gene: TRBD2; CDR3 protein: CASSSGWERDTDTQYF; CDR3 DNA: TGTGCCAGCAGTTCGGGGTGGGAGCGGGACACAGATACGCAGTATTTT
clone size: few; J gene: TRBJ2-3; V gene: TRBV24-1; D gene: TRBD1; CDR3 protein: CATSDPDRGGNTDTQYF; CDR3 DNA: TGTGCCACCAGTGATCCGGACAGGGGGGGGAACACAGATACGCAGTATTTT
clone size: few; J gene: TRBJ2-4; V gene: TRBV7-9; D gene: TRBD2; CDR3 protein: CASSFGTSGSHIQYF; CDR3 DNA: TGTGCCAGCAGCTTCGGGACTAGCGGGTCGCACATTCAGTACTTC
clone size: -; J gene: TRBJ2-1; V gene: TRBV11-1; D gene: TRBD2; CDR3 protein: CASSLGFGLAVAYNEQFF; CDR3 DNA: TGTGCCAGCAGCTTAGGCTTCGGACTAGCGGTAGCCTACAATGAGCAGTTCTTC
clone size: many; J gene: TRBJ2-7; V gene: TRBV6-4; D gene: -; CDR3 protein: CASIRRLSSYEQYF; CDR3 DNA: TGTGCCAGCATCCGTAGATTAAGCTCCTACGAGCAGTACTTC
clone size: many; J gene: TRBJ1-1; V gene: TRBV12-3/TRBV12-4; D gene: -; CDR3 protein: CASSLEGGSTEAFF; CDR3 DNA: TGTGCCAGCAGTTTGGAGGGAGGGAGCACTGAAGCTTTCTTT
clone size: few; J gene: TRBJ2-3; V gene: TRBV9; D gene: -; CDR3 protein: CASSPHRFTDTQYF; CDR3 DNA: TGTGCCAGCAGCCCCCACAGATTCACAGATACGCAGTATTTT
clone size: -; J gene: TRBJ2-5; V gene: TRBV13; D gene: TRBD2; CDR3 protein: CASSSGTSRFQETQYF; CDR3 DNA: TGTGCCAGCAGCTCAGGGACTAGCCGATTCCAAGAGACCCAGTACTTC
clone size: few; J gene: TRBJ2-5; V gene: TRBV2; D gene: -; CDR3 protein: CASGRGGETQYF; CDR3 DNA: TGTGCCAGCGGAAGAGGTGGTGAGACCCAGTACTTC
clone size: -; J gene: TRBJ2-2; V gene: TRBV7-9; D gene: -; CDR3 protein: CASMKGSIGELFF; CDR3 DNA: TGTGCCAGCATGAAGGGGTCGATCGGGGAGCTGTTTTTT
clone size: many; J gene: TRBJ2-7; V gene: TRBV20-1; D gene: TRBD2; CDR3 protein: CSPQAGLLGEQYF; CDR3 DNA: TGCAGTCCTCAAGCGGGACTTTTAGGCGAGCAGTACTTC
clone size: few; J gene: TRBJ1-1; V gene: TRBV20-1; D gene: -; CDR3 protein: CSASPAGFTEAFF; CDR3 DNA: TGCAGTGCCTCCCCCGCGGGTTTCACTGAAGCTTTCTTT
clone size: few; J gene: TRBJ2-7; V gene: TRBV12-3/TRBV12-4; D gene: -; CDR3 protein: CASSRDTTYEQYF; CDR3 DNA: TGTGCCAGCAGCCGGGACACCACCTACGAGCAGTACTTC
clone size: -; J gene: TRBJ2-7; V gene: TRBV15; D gene: TRBD2; CDR3 protein: CATSRVVAGGPEQYF; CDR3 DNA: TGTGCCACCAGCAGAGTGGTAGCGGGGGGCCCCGAGCAGTACTTC
clone size: -; J gene: TRBJ2-3; V gene: TRBV12-3/TRBV12-4; D gene: -; CDR3 protein: CASSLALNTDTQYF; CDR3 DNA: TGTGCCAGCAGTTTAGCACTGAACACAGATACGCAGTATTTT
clone size: -; J gene: TRBJ2-1; V gene: TRBV9; D gene: TRBD2; CDR3 protein: CASSDTGGPQGEQFF; CDR3 DNA: TGTGCCAGCAGCGATACGGGAGGGCCCCAGGGTGAGCAGTTCTTC
clone size: -; J gene: TRBJ1-1; V gene: TRBV5-5; D gene: -; CDR3 protein: CARSLGMNTEAFF; CDR3 DNA: TGTGCCAGGAGCTTGGGGATGAACACTGAAGCTTTCTTT
clone size: -; J gene: TRBJ2-1; V gene: TRBV20-1; D gene: -; CDR3 protein: CSTRDDGDIARGNEQFF; CDR3 DNA: TGCAGTACTAGAGATGATGGGGATATAGCGAGAGGCAATGAGCAGTTCTTC
clone size: many; J gene: TRBJ2-3; V gene: TRBV20-1; D gene: TRBD2; CDR3 protein: CSAKNSGRAWTDTQYF; CDR3 DNA: TGCAGTGCTAAAAATAGCGGGAGGGCCTGGACAGATACGCAGTATTTT
clone size: -; J gene: TRBJ1-6; V gene: TRBV2; D gene: -; CDR3 protein: CASSGTSPLHF; CDR3 DNA: TGTGCCAGCAGTGGGACGTCACCCCTCCACTTT